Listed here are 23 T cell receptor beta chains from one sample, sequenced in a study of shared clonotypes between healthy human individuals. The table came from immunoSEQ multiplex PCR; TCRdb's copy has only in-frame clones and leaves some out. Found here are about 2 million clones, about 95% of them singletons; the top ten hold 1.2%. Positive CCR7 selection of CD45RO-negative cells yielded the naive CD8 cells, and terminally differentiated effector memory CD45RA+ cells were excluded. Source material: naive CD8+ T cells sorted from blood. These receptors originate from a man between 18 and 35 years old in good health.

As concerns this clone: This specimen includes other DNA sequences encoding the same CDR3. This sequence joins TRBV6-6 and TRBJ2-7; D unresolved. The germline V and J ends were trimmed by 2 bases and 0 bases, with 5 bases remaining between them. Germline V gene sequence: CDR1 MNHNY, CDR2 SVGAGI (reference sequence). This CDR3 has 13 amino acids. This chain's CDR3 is CASSYRSSYEQYF. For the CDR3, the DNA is TGTGCCAGCAGTTACCGGTCCTCCTACGAGCAGTACTTC.

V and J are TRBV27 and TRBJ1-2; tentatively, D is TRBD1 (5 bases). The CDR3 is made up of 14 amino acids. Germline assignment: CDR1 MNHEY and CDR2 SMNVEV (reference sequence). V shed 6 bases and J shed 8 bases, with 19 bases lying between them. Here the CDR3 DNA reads TGTGCCAGCAGGCTAAATCAGGGAATCTCGGGCTACACCTTC. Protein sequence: CASRLNQGISGYTF.

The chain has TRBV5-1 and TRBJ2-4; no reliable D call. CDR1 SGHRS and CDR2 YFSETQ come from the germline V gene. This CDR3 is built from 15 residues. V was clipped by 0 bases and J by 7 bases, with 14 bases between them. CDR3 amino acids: CASSLEWASGNIQYF. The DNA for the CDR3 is TGCGCCAGCAGCTTGGAATGGGCTTCGGGTAACATTCAGTACTTC.

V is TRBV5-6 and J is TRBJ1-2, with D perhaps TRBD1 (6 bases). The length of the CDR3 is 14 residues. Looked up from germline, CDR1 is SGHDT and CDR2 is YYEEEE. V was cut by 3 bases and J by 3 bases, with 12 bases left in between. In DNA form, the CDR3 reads TGTGCCAGCAGCTCCCGGACAGCATACTATGGCTACACCTTC. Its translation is CASSSRTAYYGYTF.

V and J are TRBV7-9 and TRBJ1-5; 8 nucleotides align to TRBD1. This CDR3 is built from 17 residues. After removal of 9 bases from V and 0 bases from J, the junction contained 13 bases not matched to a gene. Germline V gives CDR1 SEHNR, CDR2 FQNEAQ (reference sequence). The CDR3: CARGARGRTYSNQPQHF. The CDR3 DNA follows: TGTGCCAGAGGGGCCAGGGGGCGAACTTATAGCAATCAGCCCCAGCATTTT.

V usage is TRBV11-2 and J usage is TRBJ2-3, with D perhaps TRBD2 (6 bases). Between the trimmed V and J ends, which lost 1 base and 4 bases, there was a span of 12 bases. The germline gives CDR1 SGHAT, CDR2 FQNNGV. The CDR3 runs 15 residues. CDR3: CASSLAPGAADTQYF. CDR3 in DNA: TGTGCCAGCAGCTTAGCTCCGGGAGCGGCAGATACGCAGTATTTT.

For the CDR3, the DNA is TGTGCCAGCAGCTTACCCCCATTCGATGCCGAGCAGTACTTC. It yields the protein CASSLPPFDAEQYF. The chain joins TRBV7-9 to TRBJ2-7; no firm D call. This CDR3 contains 14 residues. Trimming pared 2 bases from V and 6 bases from J, leaving 14 bases between. Germline V gene sequence: CDR1 SEHNR, CDR2 FQNEAQ (reference sequence).

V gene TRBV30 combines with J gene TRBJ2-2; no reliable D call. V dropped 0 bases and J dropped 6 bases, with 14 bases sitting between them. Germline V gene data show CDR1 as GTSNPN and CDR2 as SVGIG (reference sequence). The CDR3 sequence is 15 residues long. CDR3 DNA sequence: TGTGCCTGGAGTGTCCGAGGCTCCCGCCCCGGGGAGCTGTTTTTT. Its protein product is CAWSVRGSRPGELFF.

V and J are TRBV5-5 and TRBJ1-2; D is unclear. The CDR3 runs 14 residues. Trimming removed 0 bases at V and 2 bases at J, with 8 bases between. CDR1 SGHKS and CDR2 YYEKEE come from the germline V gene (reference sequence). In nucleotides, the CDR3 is TGTGCCAGCAGCTTGGAAGGGTTAAACTATGGCTACACCTTC. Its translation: CASSLEGLNYGYTF.

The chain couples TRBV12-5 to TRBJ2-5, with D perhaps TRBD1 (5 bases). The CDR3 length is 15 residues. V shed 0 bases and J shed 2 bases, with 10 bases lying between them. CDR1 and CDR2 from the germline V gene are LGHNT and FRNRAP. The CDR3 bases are TGTGCTAGTGGTTTGGTACCAGGGTTGCAAGAGACCCAGTACTTC. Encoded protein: CASGLVPGLQETQYF. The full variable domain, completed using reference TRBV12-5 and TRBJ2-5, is DARVTQTPRHKVTEMGQEVTMRCQPILGHNTVFWYRQTMMQGLELLAYFRNRAPLDDSGMPKDRFSAEMPDATLATLKIQPSEPRDSAVYFCASGLVPGLQETQYFGPGTRLLVL.

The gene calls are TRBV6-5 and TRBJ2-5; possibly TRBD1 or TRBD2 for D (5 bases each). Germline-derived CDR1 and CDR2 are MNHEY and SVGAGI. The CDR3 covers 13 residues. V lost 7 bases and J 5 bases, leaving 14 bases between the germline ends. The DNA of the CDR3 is TGTGCCAGCACGGGGACCTCCGGCGAGACCCAGTACTTC. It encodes CASTGTSGETQYF.

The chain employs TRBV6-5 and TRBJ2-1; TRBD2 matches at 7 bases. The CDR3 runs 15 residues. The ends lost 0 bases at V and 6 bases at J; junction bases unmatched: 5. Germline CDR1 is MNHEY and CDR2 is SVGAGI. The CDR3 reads CASSYSPLASNEQFF. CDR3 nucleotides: TGTGCCAGCAGTTACTCCCCACTAGCGAGCAATGAGCAGTTCTTC.

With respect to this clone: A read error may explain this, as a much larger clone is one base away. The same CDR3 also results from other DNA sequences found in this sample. In DNA form, the CDR3 reads TGTGCCAGCAGCTTTGGGAGCTCCTACGAGCAGTACTTC. Translating gives CASSFGSSYEQYF. The J gene is TRBJ2-7, the V gene TRBV7-6; tentatively, D is TRBD2 (5 bases). The germline V and J ends were trimmed by 3 bases and 0 bases, with 6 bases remaining between them. CDR3 length: 13 amino acids. The germline gives CDR1 SGHVS, CDR2 FNYEAQ.

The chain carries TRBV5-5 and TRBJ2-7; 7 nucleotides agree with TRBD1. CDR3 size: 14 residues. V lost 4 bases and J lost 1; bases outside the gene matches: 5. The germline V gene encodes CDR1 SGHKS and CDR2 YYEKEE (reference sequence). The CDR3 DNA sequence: TGTGCCAGCAGCACGGGACAGTGGTCCTACGAGCAGTACTTC. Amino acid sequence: CASSTGQWSYEQYF.

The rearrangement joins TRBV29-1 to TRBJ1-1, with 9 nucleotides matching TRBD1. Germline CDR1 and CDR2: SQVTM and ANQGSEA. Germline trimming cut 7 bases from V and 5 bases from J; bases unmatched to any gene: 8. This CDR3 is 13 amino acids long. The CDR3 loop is CSAAGQGGTEAFF. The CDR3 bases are TGCAGCGCTGCGGGACAGGGTGGAACTGAAGCTTTCTTT.

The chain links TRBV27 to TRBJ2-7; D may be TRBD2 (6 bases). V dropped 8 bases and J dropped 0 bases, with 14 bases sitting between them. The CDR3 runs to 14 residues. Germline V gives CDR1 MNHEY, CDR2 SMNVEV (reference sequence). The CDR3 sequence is CASGPLASSYEQYF. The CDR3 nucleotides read TGTGCCAGCGGCCCCCTAGCGAGCTCCTACGAGCAGTACTTC.

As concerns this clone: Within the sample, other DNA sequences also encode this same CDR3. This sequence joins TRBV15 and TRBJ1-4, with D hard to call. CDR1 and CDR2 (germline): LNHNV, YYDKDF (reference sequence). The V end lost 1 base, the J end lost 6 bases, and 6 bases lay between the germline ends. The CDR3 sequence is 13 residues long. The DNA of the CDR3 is TGTGCCACCAGCAGAGTTGGGGATGAAAAACTGTTTTTT. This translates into CATSRVGDEKLFF.

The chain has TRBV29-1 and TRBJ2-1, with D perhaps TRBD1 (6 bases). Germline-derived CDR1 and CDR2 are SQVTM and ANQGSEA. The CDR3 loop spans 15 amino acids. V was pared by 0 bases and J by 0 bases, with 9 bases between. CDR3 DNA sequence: TGCAGCGTTGAAGATACAGGGAGCTCCTACAATGAGCAGTTCTTC. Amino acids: CSVEDTGSSYNEQFF.

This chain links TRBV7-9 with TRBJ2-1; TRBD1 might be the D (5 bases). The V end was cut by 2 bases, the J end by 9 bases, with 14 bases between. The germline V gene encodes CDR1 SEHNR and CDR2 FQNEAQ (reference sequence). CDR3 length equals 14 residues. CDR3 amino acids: CASSLPGSVFEQFF. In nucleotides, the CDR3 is TGTGCCAGCAGCTTACCAGGGTCGGTGTTTGAGCAGTTCTTC.

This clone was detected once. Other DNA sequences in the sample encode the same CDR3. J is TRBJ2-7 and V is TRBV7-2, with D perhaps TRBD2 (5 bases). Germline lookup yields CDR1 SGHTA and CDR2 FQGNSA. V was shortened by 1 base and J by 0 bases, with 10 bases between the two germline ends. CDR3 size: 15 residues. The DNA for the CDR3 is TGTGCCAGCAGCTTAGAACGGGGTAGCTCCTACGAGCAGTACTTC. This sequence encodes CASSLERGSSYEQYF.

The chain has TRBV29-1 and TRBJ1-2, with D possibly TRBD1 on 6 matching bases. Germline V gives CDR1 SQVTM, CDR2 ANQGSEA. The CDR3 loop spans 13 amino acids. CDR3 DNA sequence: TGCACCGTGAGGGGGGCGCCAGACTATGGCTACACCTTC. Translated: CTVRGAPDYGYTF.

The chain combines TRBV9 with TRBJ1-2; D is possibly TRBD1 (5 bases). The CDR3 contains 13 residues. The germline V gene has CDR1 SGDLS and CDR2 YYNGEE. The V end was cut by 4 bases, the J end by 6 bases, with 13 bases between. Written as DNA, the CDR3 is TGTGCCAGCAGCCCCGCGGGGACGGATGGCTACACCTTC. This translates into CASSPAGTDGYTF.

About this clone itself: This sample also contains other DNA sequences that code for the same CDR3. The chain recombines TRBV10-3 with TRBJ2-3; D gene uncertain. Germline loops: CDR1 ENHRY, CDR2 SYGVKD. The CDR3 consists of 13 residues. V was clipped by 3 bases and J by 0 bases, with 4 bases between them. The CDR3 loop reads CAISESSTDTQYF. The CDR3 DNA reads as TGTGCCATCAGTGAAAGCAGCACAGATACGCAGTATTTT.